This entry concerns a single T cell receptor beta chain. Data came from immunoSEQ multiplex PCR; TCRdb stores just in-frame clones and leaves some out. The sample lists some 48,000 clones, around 90% occurring once. These data belong to a study of T cell changes during pregnancy in multiple sclerosis. Germline V gene data show CDR1 as LNHDA and CDR2 as SQIVND (reference sequence). This CDR3 contains 15 residues. Trimming stripped 3 bases from V and 7 bases from J, with 16 bases between. J is TRBJ1-5 and V is TRBV19; maybe TRBD1 (5 bases). Sequences were derived from CD4+ T cells from peripheral blood mononuclear cells, sampled after pregnancy. The source of this sequence is a female donor in good health, enrolled as a control in a pregnancy study. CDR3 in amino acids: CASSIGAGKGQPQHF. CDR3 in DNA: TGTGCCAGTAGTATTGGTGCAGGGAAGGGACAGCCCCAGCATTTT.